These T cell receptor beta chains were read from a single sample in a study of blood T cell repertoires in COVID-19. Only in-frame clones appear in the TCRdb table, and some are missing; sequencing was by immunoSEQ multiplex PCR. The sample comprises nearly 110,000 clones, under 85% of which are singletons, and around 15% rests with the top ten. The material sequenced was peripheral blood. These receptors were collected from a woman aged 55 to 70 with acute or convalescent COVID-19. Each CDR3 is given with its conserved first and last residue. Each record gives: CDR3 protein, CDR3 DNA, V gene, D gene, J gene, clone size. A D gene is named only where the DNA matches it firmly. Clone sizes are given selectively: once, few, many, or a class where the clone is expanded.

CASSLRAQGPNYGYTF	TGTGCCAGCAGCTTAAGGGCACAGGGCCCTAACTATGGCTACACCTTC	TRBV3-1/TRBV3-2	NA	TRBJ1-2	NA
CAWSVMGSSYEQYF	TGTGCCTGGAGTGTTATGGGGAGCTCCTACGAGCAGTACTTC	TRBV30	NA	TRBJ2-7	NA
CASSSRGDWTDTQYF	TGTGCCAGCAGCTCTCGCGGGGACTGGACAGATACGCAGTATTTT	TRBV9	NA	TRBJ2-3	few
CASSHGTGGGRETQYF	TGCGCCAGCAGCCATGGAACGGGGGGCGGTCGCGAGACCCAGTACTTC	TRBV4-1	NA	TRBJ2-5	NA
CASSQDRFSHEQYF	TGTGCCAGCAGCCAAGACAGGTTCAGCCACGAGCAGTACTTC	TRBV3-1/TRBV3-2	NA	TRBJ2-7	many
CASSPGTGFGETQYF	TGTGCCAGTAGCCCCGGGACAGGGTTTGGGGAGACCCAGTACTTC	TRBV19	TRBD1	TRBJ2-5	NA
CASSLSSPASSNSPLHF	TGTGCCAGCAGCTTATCGTCTCCGGCTAGCTCGAATTCACCCCTCCACTTT	TRBV7-2	NA	TRBJ1-6	NA
CASSVGQGDGNTIYF	TGTGCCAGCAGCGTAGGACAGGGGGACGGAAACACCATATATTTT	TRBV9	TRBD1	TRBJ1-3	NA
CASDQRGEGTEAFF	TGCGCCAGCGACCAGAGGGGGGAGGGCACTGAAGCTTTCTTT	TRBV4-1	NA	TRBJ1-1	NA
CASSPGGADGNPSYEQYF	TGTGCCAGCAGTCCGGGGGGGGCCGACGGTAATCCTTCCTACGAGCAGTACTTC	TRBV6-6	TRBD2	TRBJ2-7	NA
CASGLRPGTASYEQYF	TGTGCCAGCGGGCTAAGACCCGGGACTGCATCCTACGAGCAGTACTTC	TRBV28	NA	TRBJ2-7	many
CASSLDGTSVRELFF	TGCGCCAGCAGCTTGGATGGGACTAGCGTTCGGGAGCTGTTTTTT	TRBV5-1	TRBD2	TRBJ2-2	NA
CASRLPGTDTQYF	TGTGCCAGCAGGTTGCCGGGCACAGATACGCAGTATTTT	TRBV5-4	NA	TRBJ2-3	NA
CASSLPGQGLSSYNSPLHF	TGTGCCAGCAGCCTACCGGGACAGGGTTTGAGCTCCTATAATTCACCCCTCCACTTT	TRBV7-6	TRBD1	TRBJ1-6	NA
CASSLGQGSDEQFF	TGTGCCAGCAGCCTAGGACAGGGGTCGGATGAGCAGTTCTTC	TRBV6-5	TRBD1	TRBJ2-1	NA
CASSVFGSSGNTIYF	TGTGCCAGCAGTGTCTTCGGGAGCTCTGGAAACACCATATATTTT	TRBV25-1	NA	TRBJ1-3	NA
CASSSTGGGGRGAFF	TGTGCCAGCAGCTCAACAGGGGGCGGTGGTAGGGGAGCTTTCTTT	TRBV9	TRBD1	TRBJ1-1	once
CASSLSRQGSYEQYF	TGTGCCAGCAGTTTATCGAGACAGGGGTCCTACGAGCAGTACTTC	TRBV28	TRBD1	TRBJ2-7	NA
CASSIEIPGTEAFF	TGTGCCAGTAGTATTGAGATCCCGGGGACTGAAGCTTTCTTT	TRBV19	NA	TRBJ1-1	once
CASSSTPGGKNIQYF	TGTGCCAGCAGTTCCACCCCGGGGGGCAAAAACATTCAGTACTTC	TRBV28	TRBD2	TRBJ2-4	NA
CASSILGGGEKTQYF	TGTGCCAGCAGCATCCTCGGGGGTGGTGAGAAGACCCAGTACTTC	TRBV7-9	NA	TRBJ2-5	NA
CASSQGRQGNTEAFF	TGTGCCAGCAGCCAAGGCCGACAGGGAAACACTGAAGCTTTCTTT	TRBV16	TRBD1	TRBJ1-1	few
CASSQAGESVGYTF	TGCGCCAGCAGCCAAGCGGGGGAGTCGGTCGGCTACACCTTC	TRBV4-1	NA	TRBJ1-2	NA
CASSFRLGSPGGYTF	TGTGCCAGCAGCTTTCGTCTGGGCAGCCCCGGCGGCTACACCTTC	TRBV5-4	NA	TRBJ1-2	NA
CASSLEQNTGELFF	TGTGCCAGCAGCTTAGAACAGAACACCGGGGAGCTGTTTTTT	TRBV7-9	NA	TRBJ2-2	NA
CASSLARGWDNEQFF	TGTGCCAGCAGCTTAGCACGGGGGTGGGACAATGAGCAGTTCTTC	TRBV11-3	NA	TRBJ2-1	NA
CASSLGGTGEEKLFF	TGCGCCAGCAGCTTGGGAGGGACAGGGGAAGAAAAACTGTTTTTT	TRBV5-1	TRBD1	TRBJ1-4	NA
CASSIPGNQPQHF	TGTGCCAGTAGTATCCCAGGGAATCAGCCCCAGCATTTT	TRBV19	NA	TRBJ1-5	once
CAWSAARIQADTQYF	TGTGCCTGGAGTGCCGCTAGAATACAAGCAGATACGCAGTATTTT	TRBV30	NA	TRBJ2-3	NA
CSVAGLAGGTGELFF	TGCAGCGTTGCTGGACTAGCGGGGGGAACCGGGGAGCTGTTTTTT	TRBV29-1	TRBD2	TRBJ2-2	NA
CASSLNRGRGYTF	TGTGCCAGCAGTTTGAACAGGGGACGTGGCTACACCTTC	TRBV12-3/TRBV12-4	TRBD1	TRBJ1-2	NA
CASSSTGRNSPLHF	TGTGCCAGCAGTTCAACAGGGCGGAATTCACCCCTCCACTTT	TRBV6-5	NA	TRBJ1-6	NA
CASTGTGVFGYTF	TGTGCCAGCACCGGGACGGGGGTTTTTGGCTACACCTTC	TRBV6-5	NA	TRBJ1-2	once
CASSQTSGSYNEQFF	TGTGCCAGTAGCCAGACTAGCGGATCCTACAATGAGCAGTTCTTC	TRBV19	TRBD2	TRBJ2-1	NA
CASSLRGQGQQVAKNIQYF	TGTGCCAGCAGCCTACGGGGCCAGGGACAGCAAGTAGCCAAAAACATTCAGTACTTC	TRBV13	TRBD1	TRBJ2-4	NA
CASSQSATASYEQYF	TGTGCCAGCAGCCAATCGGCAACAGCCTCCTACGAGCAGTACTTC	TRBV3-1/TRBV3-2	NA	TRBJ2-7	NA
CASSSTGVNSPLHF	TGCGCCAGCAGCTCCACAGGGGTCAATTCACCCCTCCACTTT	TRBV5-1	TRBD1	TRBJ1-6	few
CASSIVGGSRYSNQPQHF	TGTGCCAGTAGTATAGTGGGAGGTTCACGATATAGCAATCAGCCCCAGCATTTT	TRBV19	NA	TRBJ1-5	NA
CASSLGDRAGYTF	TGTGCCAGCAGCTTGGGGGACAGGGCTGGCTACACCTTC	TRBV5-6	TRBD1	TRBJ1-2	once
CASVPPGQGIQPQHF	TGTGCCAGTGTACCTCCGGGACAGGGGATTCAGCCCCAGCATTTT	TRBV19	TRBD1	TRBJ1-5	NA
CASSSGDRPSYGYTF	TGCGCCAGCAGCTCCGGGGACAGACCAAGTTATGGCTACACCTTC	TRBV5-1	TRBD1	TRBJ1-2	NA